Each of the 5 T cell receptor beta chains below was sequenced from the same sample in a study of blood T cell repertoires in COVID-19. The method was immunoSEQ multiplex PCR; TCRdb's version includes in-frame clones alone and lacks a portion of them. Found here are 150,000 to 200,000 clones, approximately 86% of them singletons; the top ten hold 2.1%. Sequencing was performed on peripheral blood. The receptors shown here come from a man aged 70-80 years with active or convalescent COVID-19.

This clone was seen a handful of times. V usage is TRBV7-8 and J usage is TRBJ2-2; the match to TRBD2 covers 9 bases. The CDR3 is 17 amino acids. Germline V gene data show CDR1 as SGHVS and CDR2 as FQNEAQ. J was trimmed by 3 bases and V by 4 bases; bases with no gene match: 9. The CDR3 DNA reads TGTGCCAGCAGCTCACGGGAGCGGGGGGCCCACACCGGGGAGCTGTTTTTT. Translated: CASSSRERGAHTGELFF.

The chain is built from TRBV5-4 and TRBJ1-2; 7 bases agree with TRBD1. This CDR3 has 15 amino acids. Germline trimming cut 0 bases from V and 7 bases from J; bases unmatched to any gene: 9. Per germline, CDR1 SGHNT and CDR2 YYREEE (reference sequence). The CDR3 DNA follows: TGTGCCAGCAGCTTGGCAGCTGAGACAGGGTCTGGCTACACCTTC. This translates into CASSLAAETGSGYTF.

The chain links TRBV30 to TRBJ2-1; D gene unclear. The CDR3 runs to 15 residues. From germline, CDR1 is GTSNPN and CDR2 SVGIG (reference sequence). The V end was cut by 4 bases, the J end by 7 bases, with 20 bases between. CDR3 sequence (DNA): TGTGCCTGGACCCCCGGAAGGAGAGTTTTTAATGAGCAGTTCTTC. Translated: CAWTPGRRVFNEQFF.

This sequence joins TRBV28 and TRBJ2-5; 7 nucleotides align to TRBD2. The CDR3 sequence is 14 residues long. Germline loops: CDR1 MDHEN, CDR2 SYDVKM. V shed 7 bases and J 7 bases; nucleotides not matched to a gene: 12. The CDR3 spells CASKLGGGIGTQYF. CDR3 nucleotides: TGTGCCAGCAAGCTAGGCGGGGGAATTGGGACCCAGTACTTC. Full variable domain (rest looked up from reference TRBV28 and TRBJ2-5): DVKVTQSSRYLVKRTGEKVFLECVQDMDHENMFWYRQDPGLGLRLIYFSYDVKMKEKGDIPEGYSVSREKKERFSLILESASTNQTSMYLCASKLGGGIGTQYFGPGTRLLVL.

The J gene is TRBJ1-1, the V gene TRBV18, with 11 positions matching TRBD1. The V segment lost 6 bases and the J segment 0 bases; nucleotides outside the gene matches: 3. This CDR3 contains 15 residues. Germline values: CDR1 KGHSH, CDR2 LQKENI. The CDR3 nucleotides read TGTGCCAGCTCCGGACAGGGGGCTGTGAACACTGAAGCTTTCTTT. Protein: CASSGQGAVNTEAFF.